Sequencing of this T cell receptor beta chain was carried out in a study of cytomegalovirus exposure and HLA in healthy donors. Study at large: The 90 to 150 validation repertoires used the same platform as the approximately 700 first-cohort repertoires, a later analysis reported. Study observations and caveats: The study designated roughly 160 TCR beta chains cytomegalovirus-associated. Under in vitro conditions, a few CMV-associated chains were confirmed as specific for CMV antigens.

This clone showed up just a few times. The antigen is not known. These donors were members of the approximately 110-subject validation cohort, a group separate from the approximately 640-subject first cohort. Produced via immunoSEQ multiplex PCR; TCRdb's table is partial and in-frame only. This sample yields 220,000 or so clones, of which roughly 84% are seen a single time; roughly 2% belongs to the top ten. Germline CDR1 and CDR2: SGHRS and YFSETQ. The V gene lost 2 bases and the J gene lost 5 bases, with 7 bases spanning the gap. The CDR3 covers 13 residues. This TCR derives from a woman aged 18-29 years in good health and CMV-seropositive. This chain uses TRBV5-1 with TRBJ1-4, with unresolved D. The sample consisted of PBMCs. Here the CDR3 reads CASSFARNEKLFF. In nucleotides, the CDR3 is TGCGCCAGCAGCTTTGCCAGGAATGAAAAACTGTTTTTT.